This T cell receptor (beta chain) was identified in a study of cytomegalovirus exposure and HLA in healthy donors listed by TCRdb under 2017. At the level of the whole study: According to a later analysis, the roughly 120 validation repertoires were produced on the same platform as the approximately 600 repertoires of the first cohort. A separate validation cohort of over 95 different subjects was used in addition to the roughly 670-subject first cohort. The aim of the study was to test whether cataloging public T cell receptors could identify signatures of past pathogen exposure. To predict cytomegalovirus infection status, the study brought together high-throughput TCR immunosequencing, statistical association of individual TCRs with disease status, and machine learning.

The donors were included in the validation cohort of roughly 120 subjects, a group kept apart from the approximately 700-subject first cohort. What the authors observed across the whole study: Of the cluster scores, about 94% were above 0 in a later analysis, which found that TCRs clustered in the first cohort also tended to co-occur in the roughly 130 validation repertoires. While some public TCRs were present in many individuals, most TCR sequences turned up only very rarely across donors. A later analysis lacked HLA typing for the validation cohort, so it scored co-occurrence in that cohort across all 120 or so repertoires. The study gave a list of under 200 TCR beta chains associated with cytomegalovirus. The authors suggested that the approach could potentially be generalized to other disease states and immunological phenotypes. In both the original and validation cohorts, the classifier was reported to diagnose cytomegalovirus status with high specificity and sensitivity. In vitro tests confirmed that a few of the cytomegalovirus-associated TCR beta chains recognize cytomegalovirus antigens.

The library was obtained by the immunoSEQ multiplex PCR assay. The source study handled its data this way. A statistical classification framework was developed to diagnose cytomegalovirus status using the catalog of TCR beta chain sequences. The clones in this table, taken by TCRdb from immuneACCESS, are in-frame only. Not every clone is retained; where verified, under half of the shortfall comes from an unresolved V gene, and the cause of the rest is unknown. D and trimming were read from the DNA, whereas the V and J calls and clone size are those reported in that table. This sample has some 87,000 clones in its table, and about 96% of those were observed once. The ten largest clones take up approximately 1.3% of the sample. With regard to this clone: Its antigen has not been determined. Base qualities are not provided; no much larger clone lies one nucleotide away.

From cysteine to phenylalanine, the CDR3 is 15 amino acids long. The sequence is cut down to CDR3 DNA, 45 bases in frame from base 1. CDR1 MNHNY and CDR2 SVGAGI were looked up in the germline V gene (reference sequence). Clipping removes 6 bases from V and 7 bases from J, with 11 as the unmatched junction base count. The sample comprised PBMCs. The rearrangement combines TRBV6-6 with TRBJ1-4, with 7 junctional bases fitting TRBD1. The sequence derives from a woman aged 18-30 years in good health and CMV-seronegative. For the CDR3, the sequence is CASRITTGWGEKLFF. The DNA sequence is given as TGTGCCAGCAGAATCACGACAGGGTGGGGTGAAAAACTGTTTTTT.